This T cell receptor beta chain was retrieved from a study of T cells after yellow fever vaccination. This clonotype was seen at least ten times. One entry per CDR3 protein results from TCRdb running MiXCR on the 5' RACE reads. The sample comprises about 210,000 distinct CDR3 sequences, roughly 3% of which are singletons, and around 3% rests with the top ten. The V end was cut by 6 bases, the J end by 4 bases, with 11 bases between. CDR3 length: 13 amino acids. Germline CDR1 reads SGHTA; CDR2 reads FQGNSA. This TCR came from a man younger than 35 who received the YFV17D yellow fever vaccine. The material sequenced was CD4+ T cells sorted from PBMCs, taken 10 days after the yellow fever booster vaccination. The chain recombines TRBV7-2 with TRBJ2-3, with a possible D match to TRBD2 (6 bases). The CDR3 bases are TGTGCCAGCAGGGTTGGCGGGGCAGATACGCAGTATTTT. Translating it yields CASRVGGADTQYF.